This entry features one T cell receptor beta chain sequence. CDR3 size: 15 residues. Trimming pared 3 bases from V and 4 bases from J, leaving 18 bases between. Germline V gene data show CDR1 as SQVTM and CDR2 as ANQGSEA. These data belong to a study of blood T cell repertoires in COVID-19. Study information: Material from acute and convalescent COVID-19 was sourced from the United States, Italy and Spain. T cells, B-cell-depleted T cells, or PBMCs provided the cDNA or gDNA that served as material.

Profiled with immunoSEQ multiplex PCR; TCRdb holds only in-frame clones, not every one. The sample yields approximately 500,000 clones, 85% to 90% seen once. This chain links TRBV29-1 with TRBJ2-5, with D possibly matching TRBD1 (5 bases). This sequence originates from a woman between 45 and 60 years old with COVID-19, enrolled during active disease. The sequencing sample was made of peripheral blood. The CDR3 DNA reads as TGCAGCGTTGAGAGGCAGGGAATTGGGTTAGAGACCCAGTACTTC. It yields the protein CSVERQGIGLETQYF.